The source of this T cell receptor beta chain is a study of blood T cell repertoires in COVID-19. The wider study: Researchers got acute and convalescent COVID-19 samples from the United States, Italy and Spain. Sources were T cells, B-cell-depleted T cells, or PBMCs; the material itself was cDNA or gDNA.

Using immunoSEQ multiplex PCR, the repertoire was profiled, and TCRdb retains in-frame clones only, with some absent. Of about 70,000 clones listed, 75% to 85% are singletons. Followed longitudinally, the Seattle patients had been enrolled during active infection. Germline V lookup: CDR1 MDHEN, CDR2 SYDVKM. Trimming took 2 bases from V and 4 from J; bases not matched to a gene: 2. The CDR3 runs 14 residues. V gene TRBV28 combines with J gene TRBJ1-2; 9 bases map to TRBD1. Sequenced: peripheral blood. The receptor comes from a man younger than 45 with COVID-19, enrolled during active disease. In nucleotides, the CDR3 is TGTGCCAGCAGTTTAACAGGGGGCGCCTATGGCTACACCTTC. Amino acids: CASSLTGGAYGYTF.